Listed below are T cell receptor beta chains from one sample, sequenced in a study of human T cells and chemical hapten exposure. Via MiXCR, TCRdb re-called the RACE reads, giving one row per CDR3 protein. The sample gives tens of thousands of distinct CDR3 sequences, less than 15% of which show up once; 1.5% to 2% is in the top ten. Sequences were derived from whole blood, sampled in connection with sensitization to the hapten diphenylcyclopropenone (DPC). The source of these receptors is a woman aged 40 to 49 with alopecia areata. Some clones in this sample may be carry-over from other donors' samples. The CDR3 runs from the conserved cysteine through the conserved F or W. The D gene is left open where the match is weak. Where a row states a size, it is once, few, many or the class of an expanded clone; other rows omit it.

TRBD1,.,TRBJ2-7,TRBV5-5,CASSRNTGAPYEQYF,TGTGCCAGCAGCAGAAACACAGGGGCCCCCTACGAGCAGTACTTC
.,many,TRBJ1-1,TRBV10-3,CAISLSGTQNTEAFF,TGTGCCATCAGTCTATCCGGGACCCAGAACACTGAAGCTTTCTTT
TRBD2,.,TRBJ2-1,TRBV29-1,CSAGTSGSGEQFF,TGCAGCGCTGGGACTAGCGGGTCCGGGGAGCAGTTCTTC
.,many,TRBJ2-1,TRBV7-6,CASSLAGPEDEQFF,TGTGCCAGCAGCTTAGCAGGACCTGAGGATGAGCAGTTCTTC
.,few,TRBJ2-7,TRBV15,CATSKGVGPYEQYF,TGTGCCACCAGCAAGGGAGTGGGTCCCTACGAGCAGTACTTC
.,few,TRBJ2-2,TRBV7-6,CASRRGTAGELFF,TGTGCCAGCAGACGAGGGACGGCCGGGGAGCTGTTTTTT
TRBD1,many,TRBJ2-4,TRBV28,CASRDRGSGHIQYF,TGTGCCAGCAGGGACAGGGGATCAGGGCACATTCAGTACTTC
.,.,TRBJ1-1,TRBV29-1,CSARDAKDEAFF,TGCAGCGCCCGGGACGCAAAGGATGAAGCTTTCTTT
.,medium-sized,TRBJ2-1,TRBV20-1,CSHDIGGTHNEQFF,TGCAGTCACGACATAGGGGGGACCCACAATGAGCAGTTCTTC
.,many,TRBJ2-3,TRBV20-1,CSARVPGRTRTDTQYF,TGCAGTGCTAGAGTCCCGGGGAGGACTCGCACAGATACGCAGTATTTT
TRBD1,many,TRBJ1-2,TRBV28,CASSPGGGGVIYGYTF,TGTGCCAGCAGTCCAGGGGGAGGGGGCGTCATCTATGGCTACACCTTC
TRBD1,.,TRBJ1-2,TRBV11-1,CASSSRTGGVYYGYTF,TGTGCCAGCAGCTCCCGGACAGGGGGAGTCTACTATGGCTACACCTTC
TRBD2,.,TRBJ2-3,TRBV20-1,CSARVAGDLDTQYF,TGCAGTGCTAGAGTAGCGGGAGACTTGGATACGCAGTATTTT
TRBD1,.,TRBJ1-6,TRBV28,CASSLAGTGRNSPLHF,TGTGCCAGCAGTTTAGCCGGGACAGGGAGGAATTCACCCCTCCACTTT
TRBD1,many,TRBJ2-1,TRBV27,CASSLSGTDYNEQFF,TGTGCCAGCAGTTTATCGGGGACAGACTACAATGAGCAGTTCTTC
.,few,TRBJ2-5,TRBV21-1,CASSKGDNQETQYF,TGTGCCAGCAGCAAAGGGGACAACCAAGAGACCCAGTACTTC
.,many,TRBJ1-1,TRBV12-3/TRBV12-4,CASSLIGGATEAFF,TGTGCCAGCAGTCTCATAGGGGGGGCCACTGAAGCTTTCTTT
.,few,TRBJ2-5,TRBV6-6,CASSLTWVGETQYF,TGTGCCAGCAGTCTCACTTGGGTCGGGGAGACCCAGTACTTC